These 12 T cell receptor beta chains were sequenced from one sample in a study of shared clonotypes between healthy human individuals. The table came from immunoSEQ multiplex PCR; TCRdb's copy has only in-frame clones and leaves some out. The table has 2,100,000 or so clones, more than 90% seen once. Sequenced material: naive CD4+ T cells sorted from blood. Subset described: CD45RA+ positively selected. These receptors all come from a man aged 18 to 29 in good health.

The gene calls are TRBV27 and TRBJ1-2; 7 bases are a match to TRBD1. The CDR3 sequence is 13 residues long. Germline lookup yields CDR1 MNHEY and CDR2 SMNVEV (reference sequence). The trim removed 5 bases at V and 3 bases at J, leaving 3 bases unmatched. The CDR3 DNA is TGTGCCAGCAGTGCACAGGGGTACTATGGCTACACCTTC. This translates into CASSAQGYYGYTF.

The chain employs TRBV11-2 and TRBJ1-2; 10 bases fit TRBD1. The CDR3 spans 15 residues. In germline, CDR1 is SGHAT, CDR2 FQNNGV. Trimming removed 1 base from V and 3 bases from J; junction bases left unmatched: 2. CDR3 protein: CASSLAGQGYYGYTF. The CDR3 coding sequence is TGTGCCAGCAGCTTAGCGGGACAGGGGTACTATGGCTACACCTTC.

CDR3 DNA sequence: TGTGCCAGCTCACCGGATGCAACTAATGAAAAACTGTTTTTT. Amino acid sequence: CASSPDATNEKLFF. J is TRBJ1-4 and V is TRBV18; D uncertain. Trimming stripped 3 bases from V and 0 bases from J, with 5 bases between. The CDR3 loop spans 14 amino acids. From germline, CDR1 is KGHSH and CDR2 LQKENI.

This chain uses TRBV5-8 with TRBJ2-2; the D gene is possibly TRBD1 (5 bases). V lost 5 bases and J 1 base, leaving 12 bases between the germline ends. The germline gives CDR1 SGHTS, CDR2 YDEGEE. The CDR3 is made up of 15 amino acids. CDR3 sequence reads: CASRRDTGNTGELFF. CDR3 nucleotides: TGTGCCAGCAGGAGAGATACAGGGAACACCGGGGAGCTGTTTTTT.

J is TRBJ2-7 and V is TRBV7-6, with D perhaps being TRBD1 or TRBD2 (5 bases each). The CDR3 extends over 15 amino acids. Germline CDR1 reads SGHVS; CDR2 reads FNYEAQ. Trimming took 1 base from V and 1 from J, leaving 11 bases between them. CDR3 coding DNA: TGTGCCAGCAGCTTAGATCAGGGAGCTTCCTACGAGCAGTACTTC. Its protein product is CASSLDQGASYEQYF.

V usage is TRBV2 and J usage is TRBJ2-5; TRBD1 agrees at 11 bases. The V and J ends lost 3 bases and 5 bases, in that order; junction bases with no gene match: 8. The CDR3 totals 16 residues. Germline CDR1 is SNHLY and CDR2 is FYNNEI. CDR3 amino acids: CASSERTGGFGETQYF. As DNA, the CDR3 is TGTGCCAGCAGTGAGAGGACAGGGGGCTTTGGGGAGACCCAGTACTTC.

This chain links TRBV5-4 with TRBJ2-3, with 8 positions matching TRBD1. The germline CDR1 and CDR2 sequences are SGHNT and YYREEE (reference sequence). The trim removed 4 bases at V and 6 bases at J, leaving 10 bases unmatched. The length of the CDR3 is 15 residues. CDR3 sequence (DNA): TGTGCCAGCAGCCCCTCAGGGGGCAGTACGGATACGCAGTATTTT. Translating gives CASSPSGGSTDTQYF.

Points on this clone: Different DNA sequences within this sample yield the same CDR3. This sequence joins TRBV10-2 and TRBJ1-1; D possibly corresponds to TRBD1 (5 bases). CDR3 length: 12 residues. Germline V CDR1 and CDR2: WSHSY, SAAADI. The germline V and J ends were trimmed by 2 bases and 4 bases, with 5 bases remaining between them. CDR3 sequence (DNA): TGCGCCAGCAGTGAGAGGGGCACTGAAGCTTTCTTT. It specifies CASSERGTEAFF.

The V gene is TRBV2, the J gene TRBJ2-7; TRBD1 might be the D (6 bases). The CDR3 spans 13 residues. The ends were cut back, 7 bases at V and 0 bases at J, with 10 bases in the middle. Germline values: CDR1 SNHLY, CDR2 FYNNEI. The CDR3 DNA follows: TGTGCCAGCAATAGGGACACCTCCTACGAGCAGTACTTC. It is translated as CASNRDTSYEQYF.

The DNA of the CDR3 is TGTGCCAGCAGTGAATCGACGGGGACGCATCAGCCCCAGCATTTT. Amino acids: CASSESTGTHQPQHF. This rearrangement joins TRBV6-1 to TRBJ1-5, with D maybe TRBD1 (5 bases). Trimming left V 2 bases short and J 5 bases short, with 13 bases between. Germline V CDR1 and CDR2: MNHNS, SASEGT. This CDR3 spans 15 amino acids.

The chain has TRBV4-1 and TRBJ2-7; 7 bases match TRBD2. Germline V CDR1 and CDR2: MGHRA, YSYEKL. CDR3 size: 17 residues. The ends lost 0 bases at V and 2 bases at J; junction bases unmatched: 10. The CDR3 coding sequence is TGCGCCAGCAGCCAAGATATCCGGGGAGGGAGCACCTACGAGCAGTACTTC. Amino acid sequence: CASSQDIRGGSTYEQYF.

The chain links TRBV5-8 to TRBJ2-1; 10 bases line up with TRBD2. This CDR3 has 16 residues. Per the germline V gene, CDR1 is SGHTS and CDR2 is YDEGEE. The ends lost 6 bases at V and 4 bases at J; junction bases unmatched: 10. DNA for the CDR3: TGTGCCAGCACCCTGGCCGGGACTAGCGCTTACAATGAGCAGTTCTTC. Encoded protein: CASTLAGTSAYNEQFF. Combining the CDR3 with reference TRBV5-8 and TRBJ2-1 gives the whole variable domain EAGVTQSPTHLIKTRGQQATLRCSPISGHTSVYWYQQALGLGLQFLLWYDEGEERNRGNFPPRFSGRQFPNYSSELNVNALELEDSALYLCASTLAGTSAYNEQFFGPGTRLTVL.